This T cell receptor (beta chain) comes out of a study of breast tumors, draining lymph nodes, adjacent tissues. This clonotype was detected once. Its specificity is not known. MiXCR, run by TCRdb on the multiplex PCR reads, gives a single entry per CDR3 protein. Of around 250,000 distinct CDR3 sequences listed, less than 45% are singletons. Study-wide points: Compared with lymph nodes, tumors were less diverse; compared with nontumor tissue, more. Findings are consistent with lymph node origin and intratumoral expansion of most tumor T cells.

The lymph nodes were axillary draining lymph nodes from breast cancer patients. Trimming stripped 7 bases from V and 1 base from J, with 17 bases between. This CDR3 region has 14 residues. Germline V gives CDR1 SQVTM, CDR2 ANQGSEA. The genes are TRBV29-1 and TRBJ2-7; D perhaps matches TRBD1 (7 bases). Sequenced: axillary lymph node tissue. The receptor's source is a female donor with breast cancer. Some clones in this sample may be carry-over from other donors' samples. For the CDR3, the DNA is TGCAGCGGCCGGGGGACAGAGAGTTCCTACGAGCAGTACTTC. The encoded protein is CSGRGTESSYEQYF.